This TCR beta chain originates from a study of tumor-infiltrating lymphocytes in oesophageal squamous cell carcinoma. With regard to this clonotype: No conserved phenylalanine or tryptophan ends this CDR3, so it is likely a read error. No DNA is shown, since the ends of the CDR3 on it are uncertain; the CDR3 is the one TCRdb lists.

TCRdb recomputed calls from the PCR reads with MiXCR, one row per CDR3 protein. The data show tens of thousands of distinct CDR3 sequences, over 30% seen once. Germline V CDR1 and CDR2: MNHGY, SAAAGT. The CDR3 region is 13 residues in length, termini included. The chain recombines TRBV6-8 with TRBJ2-1. The sequencing input was esophageal tumor tissue. This sequence originates from a female donor with esophageal squamous cell carcinoma. The CDR3 loop reads CASSPSYEQYFGS.